One sample yielded the 5 T cell receptor beta chains listed below, sequenced in a study of control samples from healthy donors and cancer patients. Libraries were prepared by immunoSEQ multiplex PCR; TCRdb keeps only in-frame clonotypes and omits some of them. This table holds roughly 76,000 clones, roughly 92% found once. Sequences were obtained from blood. The receptors shown here come from a woman in her thirties or forties in good health.

This rearrangement joins TRBV7-6 to TRBJ2-7, with 8 bases lining up with TRBD1. Germline lookup yields CDR1 SGHVS and CDR2 FNYEAQ. The CDR3 has 16 amino acids. V shed 0 bases, J shed 4 bases, and the junction held 8 bases outside the gene matches. The DNA of the CDR3 is TGTGCCAGCAGCTTAGCTAAGGCAGGGGGCGAGTACGAGCAGTACTTC. This sequence encodes CASSLAKAGGEYEQYF.

The chain links TRBV11-2 to TRBJ2-5; TRBD2 aligns across 8 bases. V was clipped by 5 bases and J by 5 bases; unmatched bases: 16. CDR1 is SGHAT, CDR2 FQNNGV, per germline. The CDR3 length is 17 residues. The CDR3 sequence: CASSLGLAGERGETQYF. Here the CDR3 DNA reads TGTGCCAGCAGCCTGGGGCTAGCGGGTGAACGGGGGGAGACCCAGTACTTC.

J is TRBJ2-3 and V is TRBV9; unclear D gene. Deletions cut 3 bases from V and 0 bases from J, with 8 bases between. The CDR3 sequence is 14 residues long. Germline V gene data show CDR1 as SGDLS and CDR2 as YYNGEE. The CDR3 region is CASSADDSTDTQYF. CDR3 nucleotide sequence: TGTGCCAGCAGCGCGGACGACAGCACAGATACGCAGTATTTT.

The CDR3 loop is CASSLAGGHFEQFF. In nucleotides, the CDR3 is TGTGCCAGCAGTTTAGCGGGAGGGCATTTTGAGCAGTTCTTC. This chain joins TRBV6-5 and TRBJ2-1; 11 bases are a match to TRBD2. This CDR3 has 14 residues. Germline V gene lookup returns CDR1 MNHEY and CDR2 SVGAGI. After removal of 4 bases from V and 9 bases from J, the junction contained 5 bases not matched to a gene.

The chain couples TRBV7-9 to TRBJ2-6; 8 positions agree with TRBD1. Germline V gene sequence: CDR1 SEHNR, CDR2 FQNEAQ (reference sequence). The CDR3 consists of 17 residues. With V trimmed by 5 bases and J by 4 bases, 10 bases remained unmatched. CDR3 in DNA: TGTGCCAGCAGCCTTACGACAGGGGATTGGGGGGCCAACGTCCTGACTTTC. This codes for CASSLTTGDWGANVLTF.